This TCR beta chain emerged from a study of blood T cell repertoires in COVID-19 (dated by TCRdb to between 2020 and 2021). Study-wide context: The collaborator samples originated in the United States, Italy and Spain and spanned the acute and convalescent phases of COVID-19. The repertoires were released in a freely available public database intended as a resource for research on the immune response to SARS-CoV-2. The material from the prospective study consisted of cDNA or gDNA derived from T cells, B-cell-depleted T cells, or PBMCs. Samples came from the ongoing ImmuneRACE study (first 160 participants) plus 1,254 subjects from 6 global collaborators. Where available, HLA class I and class II types were obtained from metadata supplied by the sample provider rather than from assay-based typing. A de-identified subject ID, COVID-19 status, age in years and sex were almost always included in the sample metadata. Deeply sampled blood TCRbeta repertoires from subjects exposed to, actively infected with, or recovered from COVID-19 were included in the dataset. Overall results and qualifications from the work: How much clinical and demographic metadata was included differed by source and by participant, and the metadata was provided uncurated.

Concerning this clone: Its binding antigen is unknown. No qualities accompany the bases; no much larger clone lies one base away.

TCRbeta CDR3 regions were amplified from genomic DNA using the immunoSEQ Assay, a bias-controlled multiplex PCR. In the authors' own workflow: The number of nucleated cells in each sample was estimated by amplification of reference gene primers within the assay. To quantify the absolute abundance of each unique TCRbeta CDR3 rearrangement, sequence reads were collapsed and filtered. Productive Simpson clonality was computed per sample as the square root of Simpson's diversity index over productive rearrangements. In its TCRdb copy, this immuneACCESS table keeps in-frame sequences only and misses some clones. Where compared with another copy, unresolved V genes explain less than half of these, and the others have no known cause. That table gives V, J and clone size, and the DNA gave D and trimming. In all, the sample holds roughly 41,000 clones, and 70% to 90% of those were seen once. The top ten clonotypes cover around 14% of the sample.

There are 13 amino acids in the CDR3, from cysteine to phenylalanine inclusive. Only the CDR3 portion is preserved as DNA: 39 bases, with reading frame beginning at the first base. Deletion took 6 bases off V and 5 bases off J, with a span of 13 bases between the germline ends. Each collaborating institution followed its own protocols to collect whole blood in K2EDTA tubes. For TCRbeta analysis, collaborator samples were shipped as frozen whole blood, as isolated PBMCs, or as DNA extracted from either sample type. The sample was peripheral blood. The sequence was collected from a human donor in a cohort sampled during active COVID-19. The donor label of this sample is uncertain. The V gene is TRBV12-3 or TRBV12-4 and the J gene is TRBJ2-5; perhaps TRBD2 is the D gene, with 6 bases matching. The bases read TGTGCCAGCAGATCTATCCGGGGGGAGACCCAGTACTTC. The resulting protein is CASRSIRGETQYF.